This is a list of T cell receptor beta chains from one sample in a study of technical replicates of blood from several donors. Method: immunoSEQ multiplex PCR; TCRdb's copy keeps in-frame clones and lacks some. The sample includes approximately 88,000 clones, about 96% of them seen just once. Material for sequencing was T cells isolated from PBMCs. Source of these receptors: a human donor in good health. Each CDR3 is given with its conserved first and last residue. Fields, in order: V gene, D gene, J gene, clone size, CDR3 DNA, CDR3 protein. D genes are given only for firm matches. Not all rows give a size; the values are once, few, many and, for expanded clones, a class.

>TRBV6-6|TRBD1|TRBJ2-7|once
TGTGCCAGCCACTGGGGGACAGACTCTTCCTACGAGCAGTACTTC
CASHWGTDSSYEQYF
>TRBV11-2|.|TRBJ2-6|.
TGTGCCAGCAGCTTAGAAGCCGCCCCTAGCTCTGGGGCCAACGTCCTGACTTTC
CASSLEAAPSSGANVLTF
>TRBV5-5|TRBD1|TRBJ1-2|.
TGTGCCAGCAGCTTGGTAGGGGGACAGTATGGCTACACCTTC
CASSLVGGQYGYTF
>TRBV28|.|TRBJ1-5|.
TGTGCCAGCAGTTCTCAGGGCCAGCCCCAGCATTTT
CASSSQGQPQHF
>TRBV7-2|.|TRBJ2-6|.
TGTGCCAGCAGCTTAGGGAGGTATGCTGGGGCCAACGTCCTGACTTTC
CASSLGRYAGANVLTF
>TRBV7-9|.|TRBJ2-5|.
TGTGCCAGCAGCCCGACTAGTCTCGAGACCCAGTACTTC
CASSPTSLETQYF
>TRBV4-2|.|TRBJ2-7|.
TGTGCCAGCAGCCAAGATCTCGAAGCCTCCTCCTACGAGCAGTACTTC
CASSQDLEASSYEQYF
>TRBV6-5|TRBD1|TRBJ1-2|.
TGTGCCAGCAGTTATTTCACAGGGGGAACCGATGGCTACACCTTC
CASSYFTGGTDGYTF
>TRBV30|TRBD1|TRBJ2-7|once
TGTGCCGGTAACAGGGGTCCCGAGCAGTACTTC
CAGNRGPEQYF
>TRBV18|.|TRBJ2-3|.
TGTGCCAGCTCGCCAGCCGGGACTCCGACCACAGATACGCAGTATTTT
CASSPAGTPTTDTQYF
>TRBV27|.|TRBJ2-3|.
TGTGCGGTCGGGGGCACAGATACGCAGTATTTT
CAVGGTDTQYF
>TRBV12-5|.|TRBJ2-7|.
TGTGCTAGTGGTTTAGTGCTAGGGGCCGACCCTTACGAGCAGTACTTC
CASGLVLGADPYEQYF
>TRBV6-5|TRBD1|TRBJ1-5|.
TGTGCCAGCAGTTACAGCGGACAGGGGATAGTAAAGCCCCAGCATTTT
CASSYSGQGIVKPQHF
>TRBV27|.|TRBJ2-1|.
TGTGCCAGCAGTTTATCGGGGCATGAGCAGTTCTTC
CASSLSGHEQFF
>TRBV4-1|TRBD2|TRBJ2-1|.
TGCGCCAGCAGCCAAGATTGGTCGGGGGGGAATGAGCAGTTCTTC
CASSQDWSGGNEQFF
>TRBV10-3|.|TRBJ2-7|.
TGTGCCATCAGTGAGTATGCAGAAGTTCCCTACGAGCAGTACTTC
CAISEYAEVPYEQYF
>TRBV7-9|.|TRBJ2-5|.
TGTGCCAGCAGCTTGACACTCCAAGAGACCCAGTACTTC
CASSLTLQETQYF
>TRBV7-9|TRBD2|TRBJ2-7|.
TGTGCCAGCAGCCCCGGGACTAGCGGGAGGCAGAACGAGCAGTACTTC
CASSPGTSGRQNEQYF
>TRBV9|TRBD2|TRBJ2-1|.
TGTGCCAGCAGCGGTCCTAGCGGGAGTTCCTACAATGAGCAGTTCTTC
CASSGPSGSSYNEQFF
>TRBV15|TRBD2|TRBJ2-3|.
TGTGCCACCAGCAGAGAGGGACTAGCGGGAGACACAGATACGCAGTATTTT
CATSREGLAGDTDTQYF
>TRBV27|.|TRBJ2-1|once
TGTGCCAGCAGTTTATCAGGAGGCGGGACCTACAATGAGCAGTTCTTC
CASSLSGGGTYNEQFF
>TRBV11-2|TRBD1|TRBJ1-1|.
TGTGCCAGCAGCTTAGACCCCGGACAGGGTGGAAGAATCACTGAAGCTTTCTTT
CASSLDPGQGGRITEAFF
>TRBV7-7|TRBD2|TRBJ2-1|.
TGTGCCAGCAGCCCGCTAGCGGGTTTCAATGAGCAGTTCTTC
CASSPLAGFNEQFF
>TRBV29-1|TRBD1|TRBJ2-5|.
TGCAGCGTTGAAGACAAGTGGACAGGGAATGTGGAGACCCAGTACTTC
CSVEDKWTGNVETQYF
>TRBV15|.|TRBJ2-5|.
TGTGCCACCAGCGCTAGGGGCGCGGGAAACCAAGAGACCCAGTACTTC
CATSARGAGNQETQYF
>TRBV6-1|.|TRBJ2-7|.
TGTGCCAGCAGCGACATCACAGCGGCGATGGGAGAGCAGTACTTC
CASSDITAAMGEQYF
>TRBV29-1|.|TRBJ2-5|.
TGCAGCTCGATAAAGGGCTCCCAGGGAGGCCGGGAGACCCAGTACTTC
CSSIKGSQGGRETQYF
>TRBV9|.|TRBJ1-1|.
TGTGCCAGCACCCAACAGACAGGCACTGAAGCTTTCTTT
CASTQQTGTEAFF
>TRBV13|TRBD2|TRBJ2-7|.
TGTGCCAGCACCCGAGGTGGGAGCGGGAACTACGAGCAGTACTTC
CASTRGGSGNYEQYF
>TRBV19|TRBD1|TRBJ2-7|.
TGTGCCAGTAGTTCACAGGGGTTCGCCTACGAGCAGTACTTC
CASSSQGFAYEQYF
>TRBV6-1|TRBD1|TRBJ1-2|.
TGTGCCAGCAGTAGGACAGGGACGGAGGCTGGCTACACCTTC
CASSRTGTEAGYTF
>TRBV19|TRBD1|TRBJ2-7|.
TGTGCCAGTAGTATAGGTACGGGACAGGGGTACGAGCAGTACTTC
CASSIGTGQGYEQYF
>TRBV11-2|.|TRBJ2-1|.
TGTGCCAGCAGCTTAGCGGGAGTGGCATACAATGAGCAGTTCTTC
CASSLAGVAYNEQFF
>TRBV10-3|.|TRBJ1-1|.
TGTGCCATCAGTGAGTCGACTACAAGGGCAATGAACACTGAAGCTTTCTTT
CAISESTTRAMNTEAFF
>TRBV5-4|TRBD1|TRBJ2-7|.
TGTGCCAGCAGCTCGGGACAGGGTATGTACGAGCAGTACTTC
CASSSGQGMYEQYF
>TRBV6-5|.|TRBJ1-1|.
TGTGCCAGCAGTACAGGAAACACTGAAGCTTTCTTT
CASSTGNTEAFF
>TRBV15|.|TRBJ1-3|once
TGTGCCACCAGCATTGACAGGGGAAACACCATATATTTT
CATSIDRGNTIYF
>TRBV9|.|TRBJ2-7|.
TGTGCCAGCAGCGTAGAGGACTTCTCCTACGAGCAGTACTTC
CASSVEDFSYEQYF
>TRBV27|.|TRBJ1-1|.
TGTGCCAGCAGTTTGTCGGGGGGAAACACTGAAGCTTTCTTT
CASSLSGGNTEAFF
>TRBV5-8|TRBD1|TRBJ2-5|once
TGTGCCAGCAGTTGGGGACAGGGGACTTTGGAGACCCAGTACTTC
CASSWGQGTLETQYF
>TRBV18|TRBD2|TRBJ2-3|.
TGTGCCAGCTTGCGGGCCGGGGGGATCGATACGCAGTATTTT
CASLRAGGIDTQYF
>TRBV6-5|.|TRBJ1-1|.
TGTGCCAGCAGGACACAGAACACTGAAGCTTTCTTT
CASRTQNTEAFF
>TRBV27|.|TRBJ1-1|.
TGTGCCAGCAGTTTATCCGCGACAGCCTGGAACACTGAAGCTTTCTTT
CASSLSATAWNTEAFF
>TRBV5-6|.|TRBJ2-7|.
TGTGCCAGCAGCTTGGGGATTCGGGACGAGCAGTACTTC
CASSLGIRDEQYF
>TRBV7-3|TRBD1|TRBJ2-7|.
TGTGCCAGCAGCTTAATGGGACAGGGAACCTACGAGCAGTACTTC
CASSLMGQGTYEQYF
>TRBV9|TRBD1|TRBJ1-1|.
TGTGCCAGCAGCGGGGACAGGGGAGAGACTGAAGCTTTCTTT
CASSGDRGETEAFF
>TRBV10-3|TRBD1|TRBJ1-4|.
TGTGCCATCAGGGGACAGGGAAATGAAAAACTGTTTTTT
CAIRGQGNEKLFF
>TRBV19|TRBD2|TRBJ2-7|once
TGTGCCAGCAAGTATAATAGCGGGAGTATCTACGAGCAGTACTTC
CASKYNSGSIYEQYF
>TRBV7-9|.|TRBJ1-1|.
TGTGCCAGCAGCTTGACAGCTCCTTTTGGCACTGAAGCTTTCTTT
CASSLTAPFGTEAFF
>TRBV25-1|.|TRBJ2-3|.
TGTGCCAGCAGTCCGCATTGGGCAGGGGTCGCAGATACGCAGTATTTT
CASSPHWAGVADTQYF
>TRBV29-1|.|TRBJ2-1|.
TGCAGCGCCTACTCAGGGGCCAATGAGCAGTTCTTC
CSAYSGANEQFF
>TRBV5-1|TRBD2|TRBJ2-7|.
TGCGCCAGCACGGCTAGCGGGATCTACGAGCAGTACTTC
CASTASGIYEQYF
>TRBV11-3|.|TRBJ1-2|.
TGTGCCAGCAGCCCCGGGGATTGGGCCCTCGGCTATGGCTACACCTTC
CASSPGDWALGYGYTF